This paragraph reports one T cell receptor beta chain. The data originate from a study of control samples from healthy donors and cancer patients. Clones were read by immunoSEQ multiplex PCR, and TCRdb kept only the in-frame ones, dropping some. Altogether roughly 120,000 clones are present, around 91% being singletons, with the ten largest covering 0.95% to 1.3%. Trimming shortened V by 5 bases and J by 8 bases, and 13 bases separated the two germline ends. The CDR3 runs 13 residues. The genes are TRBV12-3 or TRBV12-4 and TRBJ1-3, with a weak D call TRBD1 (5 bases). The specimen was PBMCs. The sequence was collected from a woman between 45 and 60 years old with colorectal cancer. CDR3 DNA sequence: TGTGCCAGCAGTCGCCGGGGGGAGGACACCATATATTTT. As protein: CASSRRGEDTIYF.